A selection of T cell receptor beta chains follows, all from one sample in a study of blood T cell repertoires in COVID-19. This table comes from immunoSEQ multiplex PCR, and its TCRdb copy is limited to in-frame clones, with some not included. Here the sample spans under 250,000 clones, approximately 84% being singletons. The source material was PBMCs or T cells enriched from blood (not recorded which). All receptors come from a man aged 40-55 years who had recovered from COVID-19. Both conserved end residues are part of each CDR3. The order of the fields is D gene, J gene, clone size, V gene, CDR3 DNA, CDR3 protein. The D gene is left open where the match is weak. Where a row states a size, it is once, few, many or the class of an expanded clone; other rows omit it.

>NA|TRBJ2-7|NA|TRBV7-9
TGTGCCAGCAGCTTCCTCCCCCCCTTCGAGCAGTACTTC
CASSFLPPFEQYF
>NA|TRBJ2-1|once|TRBV6-5
TGTGCCAGCAGTCTCAGCCCGAGGGATTACAATGAGCAGTTCTTC
CASSLSPRDYNEQFF
>TRBD1|TRBJ1-2|NA|TRBV5-1
TGCGCCAGCAGCTGGACAGGGGGCAATGTCTATGGCTACACCTTC
CASSWTGGNVYGYTF
>NA|TRBJ2-7|NA|TRBV2
TGTGCCAGCAGTGAAGCGGGAGGTGGAGGAAGCGGTTTATCCTACGAGCAGTACTTC
CASSEAGGGGSGLSYEQYF
>TRBD2|TRBJ2-1|NA|TRBV5-1
TGCGCCAGCAGCTTGGATCCTAGCGGGGGATACAATGAGCAGTTCTTC
CASSLDPSGGYNEQFF
>TRBD1|TRBJ2-1|NA|TRBV28
TGTGCCAGCAGTTCGACAGGGAGCGGTGAGTCCTACAATGAGCAGTTCTTC
CASSSTGSGESYNEQFF
>NA|TRBJ1-4|NA|TRBV27
TGTGCCAGCAGTTTATGGGGGCGCGGCAGTGAAAAACTGTTTTTT
CASSLWGRGSEKLFF
>NA|TRBJ1-5|few|TRBV11-2
TGTGCCAGCAGCTTAGTGTCGACTCCTCTTAGCAATCAGCCCCAGCATTTT
CASSLVSTPLSNQPQHF
>TRBD2|TRBJ2-7|NA|TRBV6-4
TGTGCCAGCAGGGATCCCCCACCGGCTAAGCGGGAGACGAACGAGCAGTACTTC
CASRDPPPAKRETNEQYF
>TRBD2|TRBJ2-1|NA|TRBV27
TGTGCCAGCAGTTTATGGGGCGGGAGAGGGCCCTACAATGAGCAGTTCTTC
CASSLWGGRGPYNEQFF
>NA|TRBJ1-2|NA|TRBV5-1
TGCGCCAGCAGGTCGGGGGCTAACTATGGCTACACCTTC
CASRSGANYGYTF
>NA|TRBJ1-5|NA|TRBV4-3
TGCGCCAGCAGCCAAGAAAGGGGGATTGGCAATCAGCCCCAGCATTTT
CASSQERGIGNQPQHF
>TRBD1|TRBJ2-2|NA|TRBV19
TGTGCCAGTAATTTCAGGGGGCCGACCGGGGAGCTGTTTTTT
CASNFRGPTGELFF
>TRBD2|TRBJ2-2|NA|TRBV25-1
TGTGCCAGCACGGGACTAGTCGCCGGGGAGCTGTTTTTT
CASTGLVAGELFF
>NA|TRBJ1-3|NA|TRBV5-1
TGCGCCAGCAGCCCATCCGGCGGCCTCGCGGGAAACACCATATATTTT
CASSPSGGLAGNTIYF
>TRBD1|TRBJ2-3|few|TRBV11-2
TGTGCCAGCAGCTTCCCTAGAGGACAGGACTTTAGCACAGATACGCAGTATTTT
CASSFPRGQDFSTDTQYF
>NA|TRBJ1-3|NA|TRBV27
TGTGCCAGCAGTTTCTACAGGAAACTCTCTGGAAACACCATATATTTT
CASSFYRKLSGNTIYF
>TRBD1|TRBJ2-7|NA|TRBV4-1
TGCGCCAGCAGCCAGGGGGGACAGGGGTCTCACGAGCAGTACTTC
CASSQGGQGSHEQYF
>TRBD1|TRBJ1-2|NA|TRBV6-6
TGTGCCAGCAGCCCGGACAGGGGGAATGGCTACACCTTC
CASSPDRGNGYTF
>NA|TRBJ2-2|NA|TRBV11-2
TGTGCCAGCAGCTCGACTCCAGGGGCCACCGGGGAGCTGTTTTTT
CASSSTPGATGELFF
>NA|TRBJ2-5|NA|TRBV19
TGTGCCAGTAGTATAGTTCCGCAACGCGCGCAAGAGACCCAGTACTTC
CASSIVPQRAQETQYF
>NA|TRBJ2-1|NA|TRBV9
TGTGCCAGCAGCCCTGGCACCTACAATGAGCAGTTCTTC
CASSPGTYNEQFF
>NA|TRBJ1-3|NA|TRBV27
TGTGCCAGCAGTTTCTCGGGGAGCTCTGGAAACACCATATATTTT
CASSFSGSSGNTIYF
>NA|TRBJ1-4|NA|TRBV30
TGTGCCTGGAGTGTAGGGACAACTCATGAAAAACTGTTTTTT
CAWSVGTTHEKLFF
>TRBD2|TRBJ2-2|NA|TRBV5-1
TGCGCCAGCAGCATAGGGACTAGCGCGAACACCGGGGAGCTGTTTTTT
CASSIGTSANTGELFF
>NA|TRBJ1-2|NA|TRBV4-3
TGCGCCAGCAGCCAAGAATACAGGGCTGAGAGCTACACCTTC
CASSQEYRAESYTF
>TRBD1|TRBJ1-5|NA|TRBV6-5
TGTGCCAGCGGCCCTTATGGACAGGGCGATCAGCCCCAGCATTTT
CASGPYGQGDQPQHF
>NA|TRBJ1-1|NA|TRBV3-1/TRBV3-2
TGTGCCAGCAGACTCATCGGGAACACTGAAGCTTTCTTT
CASRLIGNTEAFF
>TRBD1|TRBJ1-2|NA|TRBV19
TGTGCCAGTAGTGCGATAAGAGCAGGGGGTTACAACTATGGCTACACCTTC
CASSAIRAGGYNYGYTF
>TRBD1|TRBJ2-7|NA|TRBV7-8
TGTGCCAGCAGCTCCCGTCCGGGGACAGGGGGCGAGCAGTACTTC
CASSSRPGTGGEQYF
>NA|TRBJ2-3|NA|TRBV30
TGTGCCTGGAGGGCCCGACTAACAGATACGCAGTATTTT
CAWRARLTDTQYF
>NA|TRBJ2-2|few|TRBV19
TGTGCCAGTAGTACCAGCGGAAACACCGGGGAGCTGTTTTTT
CASSTSGNTGELFF
>NA|TRBJ1-1|NA|TRBV15
TGTGCCACCAGCTTTACTCCAGTGTTAGGGCTTCGGGGCACTGAAGCTTTCTTT
CATSFTPVLGLRGTEAFF
>NA|TRBJ2-7|NA|TRBV18
TGTGCCAGCTCCACCTCGGGACTTCTGACCTACGAGCAGTACTTC
CASSTSGLLTYEQYF
>TRBD2|TRBJ2-3|NA|TRBV7-9
TGTGCCAGCAGCTTATTACTAGCGGGGACCTCCCGGTATTTT
CASSLLLAGTSRYF
>TRBD1|TRBJ2-1|NA|TRBV5-6
TGTGCCAGCAGCCCCCGTTGGGACAGGGATAATGAGCAGTTCTTC
CASSPRWDRDNEQFF
>NA|TRBJ1-2|NA|TRBV7-9
TGTGCCAGCAGCTTAGTCAGGGCAGATAACTATGGCTACACCTTC
CASSLVRADNYGYTF
>TRBD1|TRBJ1-2|NA|TRBV5-1
TGCGCCAGCAGCCCACTGGGACAGGTGGATGGCTACACCTTC
CASSPLGQVDGYTF
>NA|TRBJ2-3|once|TRBV11-1
TGTGCCAGCAGCTACCGACTGGATCCTAGCACAGATACGCAGTATTTT
CASSYRLDPSTDTQYF
>TRBD1|TRBJ1-6|NA|TRBV2
TGTGCCAGCAGTGGGACAGGAACGACCCTCCACTTT
CASSGTGTTLHF
>NA|TRBJ2-1|NA|TRBV10-1
TGCGCCAGCAGTGAAAAGAGGGGTAGCGGCGATGAGCAGTTCTTC
CASSEKRGSGDEQFF
>TRBD1|TRBJ1-3|NA|TRBV9
TGTGCCAGCAGCCCTCGACAGGGATGGTCCATATATTTT
CASSPRQGWSIYF
>TRBD1|TRBJ1-2|few|TRBV4-1
TGCGCCAGCAGCCAAGCCAGGGGGGATGGCTACACCTTC
CASSQARGDGYTF
>NA|TRBJ2-4|NA|TRBV11-2
TGTGCCAGCAGCTCTCAAAACATTCAGTACTTC
CASSSQNIQYF
>TRBD1|TRBJ1-5|NA|TRBV23-1
TGCGCCAGCAGTCAACCCACTAGATCTGCGAAAGGGACAGGGCCGAATAGCAATCAGCCCCAGCATTTT
CASSQPTRSAKGTGPNSNQPQHF
>TRBD2|TRBJ2-1|NA|TRBV7-6
TGTGCCAGCAGTCTGAGGCCCAATAGCGGGAGGAATGAGCAGTTCTTC
CASSLRPNSGRNEQFF
>TRBD1|TRBJ2-1|few|TRBV7-7
TGTGCCAGCAGCCCCGACAGAGACAGGGGCAATGAGCAGTTCTTC
CASSPDRDRGNEQFF
>NA|TRBJ1-5|NA|TRBV14
TGTGCCAGCAGCCCTGGTATCGGGCCCCAGCATTTT
CASSPGIGPQHF
>NA|TRBJ2-1|NA|TRBV30
TGTGCCTGGAGTGTACTATGGGACAATGAGCAGTTCTTC
CAWSVLWDNEQFF